These 6 T cell receptor beta chains were all obtained from the same sample, sequenced in a study of T-cell memory formation after mild COVID-19. MiXCR, run by TCRdb on the 5' RACE reads, gives a single entry per CDR3 protein. The sample includes around 300,000 distinct CDR3 sequences, roughly 13% of them seen just once. The sequenced sample was PBMCs or a T cell subset sorted from them (not recorded which). The receptor set was obtained from a man aged 18 to 35 who had mild COVID-19 (a few samples of this study predate the infection). Cell type and time point are not known.

The chain couples TRBV7-9 to TRBJ1-2; TRBD1 matches at 7 bases. V lost 3 bases, J lost 5 bases, and 6 bases stayed unmatched. The CDR3 has 14 amino acids. The germline gives CDR1 SEHNR, CDR2 FQNEAQ (reference sequence). CDR3 in DNA: TGTGCCAGCAGCTTGAAGACAGGGCCATATGGCTACACCTTC. Its protein product is CASSLKTGPYGYTF.

The chain recombines TRBV11-1 with TRBJ1-2, with TRBD1 identical over 8 bases. The CDR3 has 15 amino acids. The V and J ends lost 4 bases and 4 bases, in that order; junction bases with no gene match: 8. The germline gives CDR1 SGHAT, CDR2 FQDESV (reference sequence). This CDR3 reads CASSSAGGTLYGYTF. The CDR3 DNA is TGTGCCAGCAGCTCAGCAGGGGGCACCCTCTATGGCTACACCTTC.

The genes are TRBV5-1 and TRBJ1-1, with a weak D call TRBD1 (6 bases). V was cut by 2 bases and J by 10 bases, with 12 bases left in between. The CDR3 has 12 amino acids. Germline V gene data show CDR1 as SGHRS and CDR2 as YFSETQ. This CDR3 is CASSFEGVRAFF. The DNA for the CDR3 is TGCGCCAGCAGCTTTGAGGGGGTTCGAGCTTTCTTT. Based on the CDR3 plus reference TRBV5-1 and TRBJ1-1, the full variable domain is KAGVTQTPRYLIKTRGQQVTLSCSPISGHRSVSWYQQTPGQGLQFLFEYFSETQRNKGNFPGRFSGRQFSNSRSEMNVSTLELGDSALYLCASSFEGVRAFFGQGTRLTVV.

This clonotype was counted at least ten times. This chain joins TRBV7-8 and TRBJ2-7; TRBD1 is a possible D gene (6 bases). This CDR3 contains 13 residues. Germline V gene data show CDR1 as SGHVS and CDR2 as FQNEAQ. Trimming removed 2 bases at V and 4 bases at J, with 9 bases between. Here the CDR3 DNA reads TGTGCCAGCAGCTTAAGGGGGAGTTACGAGCAGTACGTC. This encodes CASSLRGSYEQYV.

The J gene is TRBJ2-1, the V gene TRBV20-1; D remains unclear. The CDR3 loop spans 12 amino acids. V was trimmed by 6 bases and J by 6 bases, leaving 12 bases between them. Germline V gene sequence: CDR1 DFQATT, CDR2 SNEGSKA (reference sequence). The CDR3 sequence is CSAKVVGNEQFF. Here the CDR3 DNA reads TGCAGTGCCAAGGTAGTAGGCAATGAGCAGTTCTTC.

The chain recombines TRBV20-1 with TRBJ2-4; D possibly corresponds to TRBD2 (6 bases). The CDR3 sequence is 13 residues long. CDR1 and CDR2 (germline): DFQATT, SNEGSKA (reference sequence). Trimming stripped 7 bases from V and 3 bases from J, with 13 bases between. CDR3 loop: CSVYREVKNIQYF. Written as DNA, the CDR3 is TGCAGTGTGTATAGGGAGGTCAAAAACATTCAGTACTTC.